This T cell receptor beta chain was identified during a study of CD8+ T cells in alopecia areata. The ends lost 1 base at V and 2 bases at J; junction bases unmatched: 2. The CDR3 is made up of 15 amino acids. Germline V CDR1 and CDR2: SNHLY, FYNNEI. Extraction of RNA preceded its reverse transcription into cDNA, which served as the sequencing template. The table came from immunoSEQ multiplex PCR; TCRdb's copy has only in-frame clones and leaves some out. The sample has around 86,000 clones, about two thirds seen once; the top ten hold around 15%. Treatment: oral pan-JAK inhibitor, 5-10 mg twice daily.

The chain couples TRBV2 to TRBJ1-5, with TRBD1 matching 7 bases. Sequenced here: CD8+ T cells sorted from blood, sampled around week 44, from a patient treated with tofacitinib. The sequence came from a human donor with alopecia areata. The CDR3 DNA is TGTGCCAGCAGTGAAGGACAGGGCGGCAATCAGCCCCAGCATTTT. Residues: CASSEGQGGNQPQHF. The full variable domain, its missing parts supplied by reference TRBV2 and TRBJ1-5, is EPEVTQTPSHQVTQMGQEVILRCVPISNHLYFYWYRQILGQKVEFLVSFYNNEISEKSEIFDDQFSVERPDGSNFTLKIRSTKLEDSAMYFCASSEGQGGNQPQHFGDGTRLSIL.